The source of this T cell receptor (beta chain) is a study of cytomegalovirus exposure and HLA in healthy donors. Researchers ran the PCR with 60 Vbeta and 13 Jbeta primers. Assay: immunoSEQ multiplex PCR; the TCRdb copy retains only in-frame clones and omits some. The data contain around 120,000 clones, around three quarters of them singletons. In regard to this clone: Its target is not known.

Study-level results: Most TCRs appeared rarely, but some public TCRs recurred in many donors. Analyzed later, association rates of TCRs varied across HLA loci, with DRB1 most and HLA-C fewest.

The CDR3 is made up of 15 amino acids. V trimming: 6 bases; J trimming: 4 bases; junction bases outside the gene matches: 9. In germline, CDR1 is SGHDT, CDR2 YYEEEE. This chain uses TRBV5-6 with TRBJ2-7; 11 nucleotides agree with TRBD2. Sequenced input: PBMCs. The source is a male donor in good health and CMV-seronegative. As DNA, the CDR3 is TGTGCCAGCAACCCCATAGCGGGAGGGCGTTACGAGCAGTACTTC. Protein: CASNPIAGGRYEQYF.